The present TCR beta chain was sequenced within a study of blood T cell repertoires in COVID-19. Clones were sequenced by immunoSEQ multiplex PCR, and TCRdb holds only the in-frame ones, with some missing. This sample yields about 340,000 clones, of which under 95% are seen a single time; less than 3.5% belongs to the top ten. V lost 5 bases to trimming and J lost 5 bases; unmatched junction nucleotides: 2. The CDR3 spans 14 residues. The germline V gene has CDR1 KGHDR and CDR2 SFDVKD. This chain connects TRBV24-1 to TRBJ2-3; TRBD2 aligns across 11 bases. Sequencing was performed on peripheral blood. The clonotype was recovered from a woman under 30 who had recovered from COVID-19. In DNA, the CDR3 is TGTGCCACCAGTGCCGGACTAGCGGGAGATACGCAGTATTTT. It yields the protein CATSAGLAGDTQYF.